These T cell receptor beta chains were read from a single sample in a study of coeliac disease. TCRdb's copy holds only in-frame clones and misses some; the assay was immunoSEQ multiplex PCR. The table has around 3,900 clones, 64% seen once; the top ten hold approximately 23%. The sequenced sample consisted of lymphocytes from the gut lamina propria. The receptors were gathered from a woman in her 30s without celiac disease. Both conserved end residues are part of each CDR3. D genes are given only for firm matches. A clone size is listed for some rows: how often the clone was seen (once, few, many), or a class if it is expanded.

size: few; D: TRBD2; V: TRBV4-2; J: TRBJ2-3; DNA: TGTGCCAGCAGCTTTAGCGGGGGGGCAAGCACAGATACGCAGTATTTT; CDR3: CASSFSGGASTDTQYF
size: few; D: -; V: TRBV27; J: TRBJ1-4; DNA: TGTGCCAGCCGACCGCTAGCAACTAATGAAAAACTGTTTTTT; CDR3: CASRPLATNEKLFF
size: -; D: -; V: TRBV2; J: TRBJ2-3; DNA: TGTGCCAGCAGTGAAAGTCAGGGTGCAGATACGCAGTATTTT; CDR3: CASSESQGADTQYF
size: -; D: -; V: TRBV7-3; J: TRBJ1-2; DNA: TGTGCCAGCAGCTCGACAGGAGGAGATGGCTACACCTTC; CDR3: CASSSTGGDGYTF
size: -; D: -; V: TRBV14; J: TRBJ2-1; DNA: TGTGCCAGCAGCCAAGTATATGCCTACAATGAGCAGTTCTTC; CDR3: CASSQVYAYNEQFF
size: -; D: TRBD2; V: TRBV29-1; J: TRBJ2-2; DNA: TGCAGCGTTGTGGGGGGGAGAGCGAACACCGGGGAGCTGTTTTTT; CDR3: CSVVGGRANTGELFF
size: -; D: -; V: TRBV11-2; J: TRBJ1-3; DNA: TGTGCCAGCAGCTTAGTTACAGGAACTCTCTCTGGAAACACCATATATTTT; CDR3: CASSLVTGTLSGNTIYF
size: -; D: TRBD1; V: TRBV7-2; J: TRBJ2-7; DNA: TGTGCCAGCAGCTTAGGGGACAGGGCGGGCGAGCAGTACTTC; CDR3: CASSLGDRAGEQYF
size: -; D: -; V: TRBV23-1; J: TRBJ1-5; DNA: TGCGCCAGCAGTCCTATACGGTATCAGCCCCAGCATTTT; CDR3: CASSPIRYQPQHF
size: -; D: TRBD1; V: TRBV28; J: TRBJ1-5; DNA: TGTGCCAGCAGTTTCTTGACAGGGAGCAATCAGCCCCAGCATTTT; CDR3: CASSFLTGSNQPQHF
size: -; D: TRBD1; V: TRBV5-4; J: TRBJ2-7; DNA: TGTGCCAGCAGCTTCTCCGGGACAGGGACCGAGCAGTACTTC; CDR3: CASSFSGTGTEQYF
size: medium-sized; D: TRBD1; V: TRBV5-5; J: TRBJ2-5; DNA: TGTGCCAGCAGCTTACGACAGGGGGCTGTAGTCGGGACCCAGTACTTC; CDR3: CASSLRQGAVVGTQYF
size: -; D: -; V: TRBV2; J: TRBJ1-5; DNA: TGTGCCAGCAGTTTCACAGGGAGCAATCAGCCCCAGCATTTT; CDR3: CASSFTGSNQPQHF